The 9 T cell receptor beta chains presented below share a single source sample, sequenced in a study of early T cells in non-severe SARS-CoV-2 infection. TCRdb independently ran MiXCR on the 5' RACE reads; one entry per CDR3 protein. The sample includes under 95,000 distinct CDR3 sequences, 10% to 15% of them seen just once. Specimen: whole blood. The receptors come from an adult who was a healthcare worker with PCR-confirmed SARS-CoV-2 infection or an uninfected control (not recorded which).

There are many counts of this clonotype. The chain is built from TRBV5-6 and TRBJ2-2; the D gene could be TRBD1 or TRBD2 (5 bases each). The germline gives CDR1 SGHDT, CDR2 YYEEEE. V lost 7 bases and J 7 bases, leaving 14 bases between the germline ends. This CDR3 contains 13 residues. CDR3: CASQWTGLGELFF. CDR3 DNA: TGTGCCAGCCAATGGACGGGGCTCGGGGAGCTGTTTTTT.

This sequence joins TRBV27 and TRBJ1-1, with a possible D match to TRBD1 (5 bases). The length of the CDR3 is 14 residues. Germline lookup yields CDR1 MNHEY and CDR2 SMNVEV (reference sequence). V lost 3 bases and J 1 base, leaving 9 bases between the germline ends. The DNA for the CDR3 is TGTGCCAGCAGTTTGGGGCGCCCGAACACTGAAGCTTTCTTT. Amino acid sequence: CASSLGRPNTEAFF.

The chain is built from TRBV3-1 and TRBJ1-1; D gene uncertain. CDR1 and CDR2 (germline): LGHDT, YNNKEL (reference sequence). The V end lost 3 bases, the J end lost 4 bases, and 9 bases lay between the germline ends. CDR3 length equals 13 residues. The CDR3 region is CASSHQWGTEAFF. The CDR3 region has the DNA TGTGCCAGCAGCCACCAGTGGGGCACTGAAGCTTTCTTT.

The chain couples TRBV7-3 to TRBJ1-1, with a possible D match to TRBD1 (5 bases). The germline V gene has CDR1 SGHTA and CDR2 FQGTGA. This CDR3 has 14 amino acids. V shed 5 bases and J shed 1 base, with 11 bases lying between them. CDR3 DNA: TGTGCCAGCAGCCCCGGGGCGGGGAACACTGAAGCTTTCTTT. Encoded protein: CASSPGAGNTEAFF.

This clonotype was observed a handful of times. The chain employs TRBV11-2 and TRBJ1-4, with D maybe TRBD1 (5 bases). Germline values: CDR1 SGHAT, CDR2 FQNNGV. The CDR3 contains 18 residues. V was shortened by 1 base and J by 4 bases, with 19 bases between the two germline ends. The CDR3 coding sequence is TGTGCCAGCAGCTTAGCCCCAGGTGGGGCTGGGGGTAATGAAAAACTGTTTTTT. Translation gives CASSLAPGGAGGNEKLFF.

The chain carries TRBV11-2 and TRBJ2-1; 10 bases are shared with TRBD1. V gave up 5 bases and J gave up 6 bases; unmatched junction bases: 7. This CDR3 has 15 amino acids. Germline V gives CDR1 SGHAT, CDR2 FQNNGV. The chain's CDR3 is CASSPPGQGINEQFF. The CDR3 DNA follows: TGTGCCAGCAGCCCACCGGGACAGGGGATCAATGAGCAGTTCTTC.

The rearrangement uses TRBV28 and TRBJ2-7; TRBD1 matches 7 bases. The germline V gene has CDR1 MDHEN and CDR2 SYDVKM. This CDR3 has 17 amino acids. V shed 2 bases and J 4 bases; nucleotides not matched to a gene: 14. The CDR3 bases are TGTGCCAGCAGTTTAGACCGGGACAGCAGCCCCTATTACGAGCAGTACTTC. Its protein is CASSLDRDSSPYYEQYF.

This clonotype appeared many times. The J gene is TRBJ2-7, the V gene TRBV18; perhaps TRBD1 as D (6 bases). CDR3 length: 14 amino acids. Per germline, CDR1 KGHSH and CDR2 LQKENI. Trimming stripped 4 bases from V and 2 bases from J, with 12 bases between. Here the CDR3 DNA reads TGTGCCAGCTCACTTGGGACACAAGCCTACGAGCAGTACTTC. This encodes CASSLGTQAYEQYF.

A few counts support this clonotype. This chain links TRBV18 with TRBJ1-1, with D possibly being TRBD1 (5 bases). The germline CDR1 and CDR2 sequences are KGHSH and LQKENI. The V end was cut by 3 bases, the J end by 1 base, with 15 bases between. The CDR3 runs 16 residues. The CDR3 nucleotides are TGTGCCAGCTCACCGGTTCTCCGGGACTCGAACACTGAAGCTTTCTTT. Amino acids: CASSPVLRDSNTEAFF. The full variable domain, in which reference TRBV18 and TRBJ1-1 provide the parts outside the CDR3, is NAGVMQNPRHLVRRRGQEARLRCSPMKGHSHVYWYRQLPEEGLKFMVYLQKENIIDESGMPKERFSAEFPKEGPSILRIQQVVRGDSAAYFCASSPVLRDSNTEAFFGQGTRLTVV.